The rows below give T cell receptor beta chains drawn from one sample of a study of glioma-infiltrating T cells after dendritic cell vaccination. Assay used: immunoSEQ multiplex PCR; TCRdb lists only in-frame clones, some missing. The table includes about 50,000 clones, about 85% detected once. The starting material was blood, obtained before dendritic cell vaccination. Every receptor here comes from a human donor with glioblastoma. Each CDR3 is given with its conserved first and last residue. The D gene is left open where the match is weak. Clone size appears in some rows only: once, few, many, or a class for an expanded clone.

d_gene: -; abundance: -; j_gene: TRBJ1-4; len: 16; v_gene: TRBV10-3; CDR3aa: CAISERQAGANEKLFF; CDR3nt: TGTGCCATCAGTGAGAGGCAGGCTGGGGCAAATGAAAAACTGTTTTTT
d_gene: -; abundance: -; j_gene: TRBJ1-6; len: 16; v_gene: TRBV5-6; CDR3aa: CASSLSVGGFNSPLHF; CDR3nt: TGTGCCAGCAGCCTTAGCGTCGGCGGCTTCAATTCACCCCTCCACTTT
d_gene: TRBD2; abundance: few; j_gene: TRBJ2-2; len: 16; v_gene: TRBV6-1; CDR3aa: CASSDGTSGRAGELFF; CDR3nt: TGTGCCAGCAGTGACGGGACTAGCGGGAGGGCCGGGGAGCTGTTTTTT
d_gene: TRBD1; abundance: -; j_gene: TRBJ2-1; len: 17; v_gene: TRBV7-2; CDR3aa: CASSLSLQGAGRSEQFF; CDR3nt: TGTGCCAGCAGCTTAAGTTTGCAGGGGGCGGGGAGGAGTGAGCAGTTCTTC
d_gene: -; abundance: few; j_gene: TRBJ1-1; len: 12; v_gene: TRBV5-1; CDR3aa: CASRGEEAEAFF; CDR3nt: TGCGCCAGCCGAGGGGAGGAAGCTGAAGCTTTCTTT
d_gene: TRBD2; abundance: -; j_gene: TRBJ2-7; len: 14; v_gene: TRBV7-2; CDR3aa: CASSLQRGSYEQYF; CDR3nt: TGTGCCAGCAGCTTACAGCGGGGCTCCTACGAGCAGTACTTC
d_gene: TRBD2; abundance: -; j_gene: TRBJ2-3; len: 13; v_gene: TRBV12-5; CDR3aa: CASGLVEGRAQYF; CDR3nt: TGTGCTAGTGGTTTAGTCGAAGGGAGGGCGCAGTATTTT
d_gene: -; abundance: -; j_gene: TRBJ2-2; len: 14; v_gene: TRBV5-1; CDR3aa: CASSRTANTGELFF; CDR3nt: TGCGCCAGCAGCCGGACAGCTAACACCGGGGAGCTGTTTTTT
d_gene: -; abundance: -; j_gene: TRBJ2-7; len: 13; v_gene: TRBV6-5; CDR3aa: CASSYSAGYEQYF; CDR3nt: TGTGCCAGCAGTTACTCTGCAGGCTACGAGCAGTACTTC
d_gene: -; abundance: -; j_gene: TRBJ1-1; len: 14; v_gene: TRBV19; CDR3aa: CASSLTPGIFEAFF; CDR3nt: TGTGCCAGTAGCTTAACTCCAGGGATCTTTGAGGCTTTCTTT
d_gene: -; abundance: -; j_gene: TRBJ1-3; len: 16; v_gene: TRBV9; CDR3aa: CASSKGGSRSGNTIYF; CDR3nt: TGTGCCAGCAGCAAGGGGGGGAGCCGCTCTGGAAACACCATATATTTT
d_gene: TRBD1; abundance: once; j_gene: TRBJ2-3; len: 14; v_gene: TRBV10-2; CDR3aa: CASSERGREDTQYF; CDR3nt: TGCGCCAGCAGTGAGAGGGGGCGTGAAGATACGCAGTATTTT
d_gene: -; abundance: -; j_gene: TRBJ1-2; len: 15; v_gene: TRBV14; CDR3aa: CASSHPGAGNYGYTF; CDR3nt: TGTGCCAGCAGCCACCCAGGGGCGGGTAACTATGGCTACACCTTC
d_gene: -; abundance: -; j_gene: TRBJ2-4; len: 14; v_gene: TRBV5-1; CDR3aa: CASSLVAPTERRYF; CDR3nt: TGCGCCAGCAGCTTGGTGGCGCCGACCGAGCGTAGGTACTTC
d_gene: TRBD2; abundance: few; j_gene: TRBJ2-1; len: 15; v_gene: TRBV6-6; CDR3aa: CASSPTSGSYNEQFF; CDR3nt: TGTGCCAGCAGCCCTACTAGCGGGTCCTACAATGAGCAGTTCTTC
d_gene: -; abundance: -; j_gene: TRBJ1-2; len: 13; v_gene: TRBV4-3; CDR3aa: CASSQALFGGYTF; CDR3nt: TGCGCCAGCAGCCAAGCCCTCTTTGGCGGCTACACCTTC